Shown below are 26 T cell receptor beta chains from a single sample sequenced in a study of T-cell reconstitution after alpha-beta-depleted transplantation in children. TCRbeta library construction was performed incorporating unique molecular identifiers. TCRdb re-called the PCR reads through MiXCR, storing one row per CDR3 protein. In the table there are hundreds of thousands of distinct CDR3 sequences, roughly 15% of which are singletons. This specimen was PBMCs from the stem cell graft donor, taken from the stem cell graft. The receptors stem from a human donor who donated a stem cell graft to a child with acute myeloid leukemia.

This clonotype was seen more than once but under ten times. The V call is TRBV28, the J call TRBJ2-7; 8 positions agree with TRBD1. With V trimmed by 3 bases and J by 7 bases, 5 bases remained unmatched. The CDR3 length is 13 residues. CDR1 and CDR2 (germline): MDHEN, SYDVKM. The DNA of the CDR3 is TGTGCCAGCAGTTTTCAGGGGGCAGGAGAGCAGTACGTC. Translating gives CASSFQGAGEQYV.

This clonotype was counted ten times or more. V and J are TRBV20-1 and TRBJ1-5; D not certain. V was trimmed by 2 bases and J by 0 bases, leaving 5 bases between them. The CDR3 extends over 13 amino acids. Germline values: CDR1 DFQATT, CDR2 SNEGSKA (reference sequence). CDR3 in amino acids: CSARQHSNQPQHF. CDR3 bases: TGCAGTGCTAGACAGCATAGCAATCAGCCCCAGCATTTT.

About this clonotype itself: A read error may produce the germline difference seen at one junction end. The V gene is TRBV5-6, the J gene TRBJ1-1, with unresolved D. Germline V gene data show CDR1 as SGHDT and CDR2 as YYEEEE. The CDR3 is 14 amino acids. The CDR3 DNA is TGTGCCACCAGCTTACCCGGGCAGAACACTGAAGCTTTCTTT. This sequence encodes CATSLPGQNTEAFF.

This clonotype has only a few counts. The genes are TRBV9 and TRBJ2-1; 12 bases align to TRBD2. The CDR3 has 17 amino acids. J lost 5 bases, V lost 2 bases, and 8 bases had no gene match. The V gene's germline CDR1 is SGDLS and CDR2 YYNGEE. The CDR3 spells CASSVSTSGGPNNEQFF. CDR3 bases: TGTGCCAGCAGCGTTTCGACTAGCGGGGGCCCTAACAATGAGCAGTTCTTC.

A word on this clonotype: A much more abundant neighbour one base away suggests this may be a read error. The chain combines TRBV5-5 with TRBJ2-5; 10 bases are shared with TRBD2. The junction had 12 bases not matched to a gene; V was cut back by 1 base and J by 12 bases. In germline, CDR1 is SGHKS, CDR2 YYEKEE (reference sequence). CDR3 size: 15 residues. The CDR3 here is CASSLTASGGHNKYF. DNA of the CDR3: TGTGCCAGCAGCTTGACGGCTAGCGGGGGCCATAATAAGTACTTC.

This clonotype was recorded many times. V and J are TRBV7-2 and TRBJ2-1; D is unclear. With 5 bases removed from V and 7 bases from J, the gap between germline ends came to 9 bases. The CDR3 length is 12 residues. Germline V lookup: CDR1 SGHTA, CDR2 FQGNSA. The CDR3 protein is CASSRRVNEQFF. The DNA for the CDR3 is TGTGCCAGCAGCCGAAGGGTTAATGAGCAGTTCTTC.

V and J are TRBV4-1 and TRBJ2-7; tentative D call: TRBD1 (6 bases). Between the trimmed V and J ends, which lost 1 base and 3 bases, there was a span of 13 bases. Germline-derived CDR1 and CDR2 are MGHRA and YSYEKL. The CDR3 length is 15 residues. CDR3 protein: CASSQGPGHRYEQYV. The CDR3 DNA follows: TGCGCCAGCAGCCAAGGACCGGGACACCGCTACGAGCAGTACGTC.

The gene calls are TRBV5-1 and TRBJ2-1; D is possibly TRBD1 (5 bases). CDR1 is SGHRS and CDR2 is YFSETQ in the germline V gene. Trimming pared 0 bases from V and 8 bases from J, leaving 12 bases between. The CDR3 is 14 residues long. CDR3 bases: TGCGCCAGCAGCTTGGAAGCGACAGTCGATGAGCAGTTCTTC. Translated, it gives CASSLEATVDEQFF.

This clonotype was detected once. The chain recombines TRBV18 with TRBJ2-2, with D possibly called TRBD1 or TRBD2 (5 bases each). CDR3 length: 15 amino acids. Per germline, CDR1 KGHSH and CDR2 LQKENI. Between the trimmed V and J ends, which lost 8 bases and 0 bases, there was a span of 13 bases. DNA for the CDR3: TGTGCCAGCACCGGGACGGATGCGAACACCGGGGAGCTGTTTTTT. Amino acid sequence: CASTGTDANTGELFF.

This clonotype appeared many times. This chain joins TRBV9 and TRBJ2-1; D might be TRBD1 (6 bases). The V end was cut by 0 bases, the J end by 9 bases, with 10 bases between. From germline, CDR1 is SGDLS and CDR2 YYNGEE. The CDR3 loop spans 13 amino acids. The CDR3 DNA follows: TGTGCCAGCAGCGTAGTTTCGACAGGTGAGCAGTTCTTC. Amino acids: CASSVVSTGEQFF. The whole variable domain, remainder taken from reference TRBV9 and TRBJ2-1, is DSGVTQTPKHLITATGQRVTLRCSPRSGDLSVYWYQQSLDQGLQFLIQYYNGEERAKGNILERFSAQQFPDLHSELNLSSLELGDSALYFCASSVVSTGEQFFGPGTRLTVL.

The CDR3 DNA is TGCAGTGCTAGAGGGTGGCAGGGGGGGTTCGATGAGCAGTTCTTC. Translated: CSARGWQGGFDEQFF. This sequence joins TRBV20-1 and TRBJ2-1; D may be TRBD1 or TRBD2 (7 bases each). Per the germline V gene, CDR1 is DFQATT and CDR2 is SNEGSKA (reference sequence). This CDR3 is 15 amino acids long. Trimming shortened V by 1 base and J by 8 bases, and 18 bases separated the two germline ends.

Ten or more counts support this clonotype. This CDR3 reads CATSDRAGQETQYF. DNA for the CDR3: TGTGCCACCAGTGATCGAGCGGGGCAAGAGACCCAGTACTTC. This chain connects TRBV24-1 to TRBJ2-5; 7 bases are shared with TRBD2. V lost 3 bases to trimming and J lost 2 bases; unmatched junction nucleotides: 2. The CDR3 runs 14 residues. CDR1 KGHDR and CDR2 SFDVKD come from the germline V gene.

This clonotype was seen at least ten times. The chain links TRBV7-2 to TRBJ1-5; D might be TRBD1 (6 bases). Trimming took 5 bases from V and 2 from J, leaving 10 bases between them. Germline values: CDR1 SGHTA, CDR2 FQGNSA. CDR3 length equals 14 residues. CDR3 nucleotide sequence: TGTGCCAGCAGCCCACAGGGTGGCAATCAGCCCCAGCATTTT. It yields the protein CASSPQGGNQPQHF.

This clonotype showed up many times. This rearrangement joins TRBV7-8 to TRBJ2-7, with D perhaps assigned TRBD1 or TRBD2 (6 bases each). The germline CDR1 and CDR2 sequences are SGHVS and FQNEAQ. V was trimmed by 3 bases and J by 5 bases, leaving 11 bases between them. The CDR3 sequence is 13 residues long. CDR3 sequence: CASSFGGRNEQYV. The CDR3 DNA is TGTGCCAGCAGCTTTGGGGGGCGGAACGAGCAGTACGTC.

The gene calls are TRBV11-2 and TRBJ1-3; a possible D gene is TRBD1 (5 bases). Trimming pared 4 bases from V and 5 bases from J, leaving 15 bases between. Germline CDR1 is SGHAT and CDR2 is FQNNGV. This CDR3 is built from 15 residues. The CDR3 DNA reads as TGTGCCAGCAGCTCAACCGGGACTCAAAGAAACACCATATATTTT. Translating it yields CASSSTGTQRNTIYF.

This rearrangement joins TRBV2 to TRBJ1-1; D is unclear. The CDR3 loop spans 14 amino acids. The V gene lost 6 bases and the J gene lost 0 bases, with 11 bases spanning the gap. Per germline, CDR1 SNHLY and CDR2 FYNNEI. CDR3 region: CASRRRGLNTEAFF. In nucleotides, the CDR3 is TGTGCCAGCAGGCGACGGGGATTGAACACTGAAGCTTTCTTT.

This sequence joins TRBV9 and TRBJ2-3, with D perhaps assigned TRBD1 or TRBD2 (5 bases each). The CDR3 extends over 15 amino acids. The germline V and J ends were trimmed by 0 bases and 3 bases, with 11 bases remaining between them. In germline, CDR1 is SGDLS, CDR2 YYNGEE. The CDR3 loop is CASSVVVGPTDTQYF. In DNA, the CDR3 is TGTGCCAGCAGCGTAGTAGTGGGACCGACAGATACGCAGTATTTT.

This clonotype was found a few times. The chain recombines TRBV20-1 with TRBJ2-2, with 8 bases lining up with TRBD2. The germline V gene encodes CDR1 DFQATT and CDR2 SNEGSKA (reference sequence). There are 15 residues in the CDR3. Losses at the gene ends were 1 base for V and 5 bases for J; bases not matched to a gene: 6. DNA of the CDR3: TGCAGTGCTAGAGGTCCCGGGGGGGGAACCGGGGAGCTGTTTTTT. As protein: CSARGPGGGTGELFF.

There are many counts of this clonotype. The CDR3, as DNA: TGTGCCAGCAGCAGGACAGGGGTGGCCGAGCAGTACTTC. Its protein product is CASSRTGVAEQYF. The rearrangement joins TRBV9 to TRBJ2-7, with 9 bases lining up with TRBD1. Per the germline V gene, CDR1 is SGDLS and CDR2 is YYNGEE. The V and J ends lost 4 bases and 6 bases, in that order; junction bases with no gene match: 5. This CDR3 comprises 13 residues.

The sample holds many counts of this clonotype. The rearrangement uses TRBV9 and TRBJ1-1, with D unresolved. Looked up from germline, CDR1 is SGDLS and CDR2 is YYNGEE. V was trimmed by 3 bases and J by 7 bases, leaving 7 bases between them. This CDR3 spans 11 amino acids. The CDR3 region is CASSGEGEAFF. CDR3 nucleotide sequence: TGTGCCAGCAGCGGGGAAGGTGAAGCTTTCTTT.

This CDR3 reads CASSWAGTGGDQPQHF. CDR3 DNA: TGTGCCAGCAGCTGGGCCGGGACAGGGGGCGATCAGCCCCAGCATTTT. The chain links TRBV12-3 or TRBV12-4 to TRBJ1-5; 12 positions agree with TRBD1. CDR3 length: 16 residues. V lost 6 bases and J lost 5; bases outside the gene matches: 8.

This clonotype was found a few times. The genes are TRBV7-9 and TRBJ2-1; TRBD1 is a possible D gene (5 bases). This CDR3 spans 13 amino acids. Germline lookup yields CDR1 SEHNR and CDR2 FQNEAQ (reference sequence). Trimming shortened V by 5 bases and J by 6 bases, and 11 bases separated the two germline ends. CDR3 DNA: TGTGCCAGCAGCCCGACCGACAGCAATGAGCAGTTCTTC. This gives the protein CASSPTDSNEQFF.

This clonotype was detected ten times or more. The chain employs TRBV6-1 and TRBJ2-3; 12 bases map to TRBD2. Germline assignment: CDR1 MNHNS and CDR2 SASEGT. The CDR3 is 17 amino acids. After removal of 7 bases from V and 6 bases from J, the junction contained 14 bases not matched to a gene. The CDR3 DNA follows: TGTGCCAGCACCACGCCGGGACTAGCGGGTCAGTACGATACGCAGTATTTT. Its protein is CASTTPGLAGQYDTQYF.

In DNA, the CDR3 is TGTGCCAGCAGCTTAGGAAATACGAACTCCTACGAGCAGTACGTC. Its translation is CASSLGNTNSYEQYV. This chain links TRBV11-2 with TRBJ2-7; no firm D call. The CDR3 contains 15 residues. Trimming left V 1 base short and J 0 bases short, with 10 bases between. The germline gives CDR1 SGHAT, CDR2 FQNNGV.

In the case of this clonotype: A clone one base away is much larger, so this may be a read error. The chain links TRBV20-1 to TRBJ1-5; D possibly corresponds to TRBD1 (5 bases). This CDR3 region has 15 residues. The V gene's germline CDR1 is DFQATT and CDR2 SNEGSKA (reference sequence). CDR3: CSTSRTRNSNQPQHF. The CDR3 DNA follows: TGCAGTACTAGTAGGACACGCAATAGCAATCAGCCCCAGCATTTT.

This clonotype was observed at least ten times. The CDR3 DNA sequence: TGCAGTGCTAGAGAGTGGCAGCGGTCCTACAATGAGCAGTTCTTC. Its protein is CSAREWQRSYNEQFF. J is TRBJ2-1 and V is TRBV20-1; tentative D call: TRBD2 (5 bases). This CDR3 contains 15 residues. CDR1 and CDR2 from the germline V gene are DFQATT and SNEGSKA (reference sequence). V was cut by 0 bases and J by 1 base, with 10 bases left in between.